These 7 T cell receptor beta chains share one sample of origin, sequenced in a study of memory B cells and T cells in multiple sclerosis. For these receptors, no antigen is known. After stimulus-free culture, autoproliferating CFSE-dim and non-proliferating CFSE-high T cells were sequenced separately. Fewer than 65 million CFSE-labeled PBMCs were cultured 7 to 8 days unstimulated, then replicate wells were pooled. Assay: immunoSEQ multiplex PCR; the TCRdb copy retains only in-frame clones and omits some. The sample has under 50,000 clones; roughly 87% are singletons. The source material was PBMCs from blood kept in culture. The receptors come from a human donor with multiple sclerosis.

The chain combines TRBV9 with TRBJ2-2, with TRBD1 matching over 7 bases. V gave up 1 base and J gave up 6 bases; unmatched junction bases: 3. CDR1 is SGDLS and CDR2 is YYNGEE in the germline V gene. The CDR3 is made up of 14 amino acids. DNA of the CDR3: TGTGCCAGCAGCGTAAGAGGGGGCGCCGGGGAGCTGTTTTTT. Translation: CASSVRGGAGELFF.

The chain combines TRBV4-1 with TRBJ2-7; D is unclear. The CDR3 length is 14 residues. V gave up 0 bases and J gave up 5 bases, with 11 bases separating them. The germline gives CDR1 MGHRA, CDR2 YSYEKL. The CDR3 DNA is TGCGCCAGCAGCCAAGATTTTAAGGTGAACGAGCAGTACTTC. Translation gives CASSQDFKVNEQYF.

This chain connects TRBV7-2 to TRBJ2-5; D perhaps matches TRBD1 (5 bases). The CDR3 runs to 14 residues. CDR1 is SGHTA and CDR2 is FQGNSA in the germline V gene. V lost 6 bases and J 1 base, leaving 12 bases between the germline ends. The CDR3 reads CASRRQTAQETQYF. In DNA, the CDR3 is TGTGCCAGCAGGAGACAGACAGCCCAAGAGACCCAGTACTTC.

This clone was detected only once. The rearrangement uses TRBV10-1 and TRBJ2-3, with D maybe TRBD2 (7 bases). This CDR3 has 16 residues. CDR1 and CDR2 (germline): WNHNN, SYGVQD (reference sequence). The germline V and J ends were trimmed by 2 bases and 2 bases, with 14 bases remaining between them. The CDR3, as DNA: TGCGCCAGCAGTGAGACGGGGGGCCGGATCACAGATACGCAGTATTTT. Protein sequence: CASSETGGRITDTQYF.

The chain uses TRBV2 and TRBJ1-5, with D possibly TRBD1 on 6 matching bases. V lost 7 bases, J lost 6 bases, and 22 bases lay in between. This CDR3 region has 16 residues. Germline CDR1 reads SNHLY; CDR2 reads FYNNEI. In DNA form, the CDR3 reads TGTGCCAGCACCGAAGGGCTGGGGGCGGGAGGTCAGCCCCAGCATTTT. Translating it yields CASTEGLGAGGQPQHF.

As concerns this clone: An end of the junction differs from the germline gene, which may be a read error. This chain connects TRBV5-6 to TRBJ1-5; D is ambiguous. The CDR3 covers 14 residues. In germline, CDR1 is SGHDT, CDR2 YYEEEE. The CDR3 bases are TGTGCCAGCAGCTTGGGGAGTAGCTATCAGCCCCAGCATTTT. It specifies CASSLGSSYQPQHF.

V is TRBV11-1 and J is TRBJ1-2; 7 bases align to TRBD1. Germline V gene sequence: CDR1 SGHAT, CDR2 FQDESV (reference sequence). J lost 4 bases, V lost 5 bases, and 4 bases had no gene match. CDR3 size: 13 residues. CDR3 coding DNA: TGTGCCAGCAGCGCCGACAGGGCCTATGGCTACACCTTC. Protein sequence: CASSADRAYGYTF.